These T cell receptor beta chains were read from a single sample in a study of T cell repertoires in cytomegalovirus infection. One entry per CDR3 protein results from TCRdb running MiXCR on the reads. The sample shows some 400,000 distinct CDR3 sequences, less than 20% of them seen only once. Sequencing was carried out using PBMCs. Receptor source: a human donor in good health (CMV status not recorded). Some clones in this sample may be carry-over from other donors' samples. The CDR3 runs from the conserved cysteine through the conserved F or W. D genes are given only for firm matches. Size values are once, few and many counts, or a class for expanded clones, and some rows have none.

D gene | J gene | V gene | clone size | CDR3 protein | CDR3 DNA
NA | TRBJ2-5 | TRBV11-2 | NA | CASSPRTALRTETQYF | TGTGCCAGCAGCCCCCGGACAGCCCTTAGGACGGAGACCCAGTACTTC
TRBD1 | TRBJ1-5 | TRBV7-2 | many | CASSLGDRAIQPQHF | TGTGCCAGCAGCTTGGGGGACAGGGCCATTCAGCCCCAGCATTTT
NA | TRBJ2-6 | TRBV6-1 | many | CATHRDTNSGANVLTF | TGTGCCACACACCGGGACACCAACTCTGGGGCCAACGTCCTGACTTTC
TRBD1 | TRBJ1-2 | TRBV7-6 | many | CASSLYARDSLNYGYTF | TGTGCCAGCAGCCTCTACGCCCGGGACAGTCTTAACTATGGCTACACCTTC
NA | TRBJ2-7 | TRBV7-2 | NA | CASSLGVDSYEQYF | TGTGCCAGCAGCTTAGGGGTGGACTCCTACGAGCAGTACTTC
TRBD2 | TRBJ2-7 | TRBV6-1 | many | CASSEGPSGILVSYEQYF | TGTGCCAGCAGCGAAGGGCCTAGCGGGATACTTGTATCCTACGAGCAGTACTTC
NA | TRBJ1-4 | TRBV7-9 | many | CAGQAGYEKLFF | TGTGCCGGTCAAGCAGGCTATGAAAAACTGTTTTTT
TRBD1 | TRBJ1-5 | TRBV29-1 | NA | CSNFSRGYSNQPQHF | TGCAGCAACTTTAGCAGGGGGTATAGCAATCAGCCCCAGCATTTT
NA | TRBJ2-1 | TRBV4-1 | NA | CASSHFRRSSYNEQFF | TGCGCCAGCAGCCATTTCAGACGGAGCTCCTACAATGAGCAGTTCTTC
TRBD2 | TRBJ2-5 | TRBV9 | NA | CASSVTGGIETQYF | TGTGCCAGCAGCGTGACGGGGGGGATCGAGACCCAGTACTTC
NA | TRBJ1-4 | TRBV2 | few | CASSDGGGEEKLFF | TGTGCCAGCAGTGATGGTGGCGGGGAGGAAAAACTGTTTTTT
TRBD1 | TRBJ2-7 | TRBV7-4 | few | CASSFDRDEQYF | TGTGCCAGCAGCTTTGACAGGGACGAGCAGTACTTC
TRBD2 | TRBJ2-1 | TRBV13 | NA | CASSSGLAAADEQFF | TGTGCCAGCAGCTCGGGACTAGCGGCGGCCGATGAGCAGTTCTTC
TRBD1 | TRBJ2-1 | TRBV7-9 | NA | CASSDTDRDDEQFF | TGTGCCAGCAGCGATACAGACAGGGACGATGAGCAGTTCTTC
NA | TRBJ1-5 | TRBV12-3/TRBV12-4 | NA | CASRRGNQPQHF | TGTGCCAGCAGACGAGGCAATCAGCCCCAGCATTTT
NA | TRBJ2-3 | TRBV30 | few | CAWSLVRGDTQYF | TGTGCCTGGAGTTTGGTTCGGGGCGATACGCAGTATTTT
NA | TRBJ2-3 | TRBV5-4 | few | CASRGVRGTDTQYF | TGTGCCAGCAGGGGGGTCCGGGGAACAGATACGCAGTATTTT
TRBD1 | TRBJ1-5 | TRBV27 | NA | CASSLLGQSNQPQHF | TGTGCCAGCAGTTTGCTGGGACAGAGCAATCAGCCCCAGCATTTT
NA | TRBJ1-3 | TRBV28 | many | CASSLTGASGNTIYF | TGTGCCAGCAGTCTCACAGGAGCCTCTGGAAACACCATATATTTT
TRBD1 | TRBJ1-6 | TRBV7-2 | many | CASSLEQGAYNSPLHF | TGTGCCAGCAGCTTAGAACAGGGGGCCTATAATTCACCCCTCCACTTT